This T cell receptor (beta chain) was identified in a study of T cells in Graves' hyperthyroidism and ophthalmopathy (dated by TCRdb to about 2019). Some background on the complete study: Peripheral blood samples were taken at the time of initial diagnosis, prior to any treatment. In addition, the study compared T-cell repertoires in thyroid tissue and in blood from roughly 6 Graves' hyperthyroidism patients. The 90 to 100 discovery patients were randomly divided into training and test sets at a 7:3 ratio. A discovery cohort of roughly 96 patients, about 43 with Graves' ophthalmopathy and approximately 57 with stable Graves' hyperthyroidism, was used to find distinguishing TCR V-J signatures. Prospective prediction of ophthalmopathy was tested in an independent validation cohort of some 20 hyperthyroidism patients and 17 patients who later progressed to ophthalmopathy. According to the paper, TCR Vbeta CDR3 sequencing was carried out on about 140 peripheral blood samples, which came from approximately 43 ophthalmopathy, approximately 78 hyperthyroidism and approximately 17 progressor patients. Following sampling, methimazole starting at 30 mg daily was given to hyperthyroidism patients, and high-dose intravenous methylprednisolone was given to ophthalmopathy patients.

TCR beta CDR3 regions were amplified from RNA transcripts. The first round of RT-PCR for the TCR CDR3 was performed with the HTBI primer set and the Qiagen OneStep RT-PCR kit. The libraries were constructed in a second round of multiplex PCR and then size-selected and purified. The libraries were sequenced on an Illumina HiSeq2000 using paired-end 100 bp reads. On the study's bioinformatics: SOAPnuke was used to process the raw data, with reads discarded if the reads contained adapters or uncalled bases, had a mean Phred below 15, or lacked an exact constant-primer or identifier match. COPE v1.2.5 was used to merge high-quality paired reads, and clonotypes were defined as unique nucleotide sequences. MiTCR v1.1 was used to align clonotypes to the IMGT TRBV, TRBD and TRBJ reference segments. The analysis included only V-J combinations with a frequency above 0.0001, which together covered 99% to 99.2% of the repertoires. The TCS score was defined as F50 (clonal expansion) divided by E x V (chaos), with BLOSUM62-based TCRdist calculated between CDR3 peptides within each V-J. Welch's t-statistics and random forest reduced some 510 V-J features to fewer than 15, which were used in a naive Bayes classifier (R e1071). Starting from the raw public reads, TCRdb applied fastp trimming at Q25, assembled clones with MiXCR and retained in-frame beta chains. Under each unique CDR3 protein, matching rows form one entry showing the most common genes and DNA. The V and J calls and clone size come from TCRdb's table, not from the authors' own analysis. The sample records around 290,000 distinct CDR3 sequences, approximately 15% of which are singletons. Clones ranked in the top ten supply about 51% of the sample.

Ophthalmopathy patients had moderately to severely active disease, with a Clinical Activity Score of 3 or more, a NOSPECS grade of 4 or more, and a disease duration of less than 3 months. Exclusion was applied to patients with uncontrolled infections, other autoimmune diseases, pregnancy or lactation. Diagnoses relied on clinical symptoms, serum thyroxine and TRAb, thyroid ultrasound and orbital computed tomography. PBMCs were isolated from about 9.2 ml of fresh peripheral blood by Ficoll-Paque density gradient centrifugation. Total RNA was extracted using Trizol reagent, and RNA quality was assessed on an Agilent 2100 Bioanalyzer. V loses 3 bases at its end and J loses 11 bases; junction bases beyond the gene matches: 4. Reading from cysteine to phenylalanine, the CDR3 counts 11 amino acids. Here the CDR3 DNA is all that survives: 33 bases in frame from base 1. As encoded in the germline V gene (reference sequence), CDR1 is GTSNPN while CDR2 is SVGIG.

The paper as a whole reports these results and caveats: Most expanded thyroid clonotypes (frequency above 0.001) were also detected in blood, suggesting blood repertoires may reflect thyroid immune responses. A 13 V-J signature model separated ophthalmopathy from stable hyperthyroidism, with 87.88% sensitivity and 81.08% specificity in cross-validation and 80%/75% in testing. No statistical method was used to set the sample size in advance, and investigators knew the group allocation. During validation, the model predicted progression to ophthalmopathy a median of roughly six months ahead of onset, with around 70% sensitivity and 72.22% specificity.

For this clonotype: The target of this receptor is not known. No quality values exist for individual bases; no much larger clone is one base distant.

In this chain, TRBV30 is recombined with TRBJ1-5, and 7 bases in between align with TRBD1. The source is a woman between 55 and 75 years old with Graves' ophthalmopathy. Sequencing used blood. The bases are TGTGCCTGGAGCTGGCAGGGGGCCCAGCATTTT. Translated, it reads CAWSWQGAQHF.